This TCR beta chain was identified in a study of T cell repertoires in cytomegalovirus infection. Overall study context: An indication of both CMV infection and matching HLA type came from public TCR beta signatures. Broader study findings: Ex vivo responses were dominated by HLA-C-restricted CMV-specific TCR beta clonotypes. Summed public TCR beta family frequency identified CMV carriers bearing the relevant HLA.

Using its own MiXCR run on the reads, TCRdb lists one record per CDR3 protein. The table records hundreds of thousands of distinct CDR3 sequences, 20% to 30% of them present only once. This clonotype was detected many times. The target antigen is unknown. Per germline, CDR1 SGHTA and CDR2 FQGNSA. Between the trimmed V and J ends, which lost 2 bases and 8 bases, there was a span of 25 bases. CDR3 size: 18 residues. The rearrangement links TRBV7-2 to TRBJ2-1; D uncertain. The sample consisted of CD8+ T cells from PBMCs. The receptor was derived from a human donor in good health (CMV status not recorded). Some clones in this sample may be carry-over from other donors' samples. CDR3 in amino acids: CASSLFGFASGWSDEQFF. The DNA for the CDR3 is TGTGCCAGCAGCTTATTTGGCTTTGCGTCAGGTTGGAGCGATGAGCAGTTCTTC. The full variable domain, its missing parts supplied by reference TRBV7-2 and TRBJ2-1, is GAGVSQSPSNKVTEKGKDVELRCDPISGHTALYWYRQSLGQGLEFLIYFQGNSAPDKSGLPSDRFSAERTGGSVSTLTIQRTQQEDSAVYLCASSLFGFASGWSDEQFFGPGTRLTVL.